The present entry profiles one T cell receptor beta chain with its context. TCRdb keeps only in-frame clones here, not all; method: immunoSEQ multiplex PCR. The data contain 2,500,000 or so clones, over 85% of them singletons. The CDR3 is 13 residues long. In germline, CDR1 is SGHTA, CDR2 FQGNSA. V gave up 6 bases and J gave up 2 bases, with 10 bases separating them. The source of the sample is a study of shared clonotypes between healthy human individuals. Across the whole study: Three plates each covered CD4 naive and memory; CD8 naive two, CD8 memory one.

What was sequenced was naive CD4+ T cells from PBMCs. Subset of the sample: CD45RA+ positively selected. This chain connects TRBV7-2 to TRBJ1-2; TRBD1 might be the D (6 bases). This sequence was found in a man aged 18 to 35 in good health. Some clones in this sample may be carry-over from other donors' samples. The CDR3 loop reads CASRSGENYGYTF. The CDR3 coding sequence is TGTGCCAGCAGATCAGGGGAGAACTATGGCTACACCTTC.